Presented here are 28 T cell receptor beta chains from one specimen sequenced in a study of CD8 T cells in ankylosing spondylitis. TCRdb re-analysed the 5' RACE reads in MiXCR, keeping a single row per CDR3 protein. The table records about 250,000 distinct CDR3 sequences, 18% of them present only once. The source material was blood, either unsorted or a sorted T cell fraction (not recorded which). The receptors here all came from a male donor with ankylosing spondylitis or in good health (not recorded which).

The chain employs TRBV12-3 or TRBV12-4 and TRBJ1-5; D remains ambiguous. V lost 6 bases and J 0 bases, leaving 12 bases between the germline ends. The CDR3 spans 15 residues. CDR3 protein: CASSRVSLSNQPQHF. Written as DNA, the CDR3 is TGTGCCAGCAGCCGCGTGAGCCTTAGCAATCAGCCCCAGCATTTT.

V usage is TRBV5-6 and J usage is TRBJ2-7; 8 positions match TRBD2. The CDR3 is 15 residues long. CDR1 and CDR2 (germline): SGHDT, YYEEEE. V lost 3 bases to trimming and J lost 0 bases; unmatched junction nucleotides: 5. CDR3 protein: CASSSTSGNSYEQYF. Here the CDR3 DNA reads TGTGCCAGCAGCTCCACTAGCGGCAACTCCTACGAGCAGTACTTC.

The chain recombines TRBV29-1 with TRBJ2-7; D not certain. This CDR3 comprises 13 residues. Germline V CDR1 and CDR2: SQVTM, ANQGSEA. V was trimmed by 1 base and J by 0 bases, leaving 7 bases between them. The chain's CDR3 is CSVEGSHSYEQYF. The CDR3 DNA sequence: TGCAGCGTTGAAGGCAGCCACTCCTACGAGCAGTACTTC.

This clonotype was counted ten times or more. Here the CDR3 reads CASSLAPVTSPPYEQYF. CDR3 DNA: TGTGCCAGCAGCTTAGCACCCGTGACTAGCCCCCCCTACGAGCAGTACTTC. The chain employs TRBV7-8 and TRBJ2-7, with 7 positions matching TRBD2. After removal of 0 bases from V and 2 bases from J, the junction contained 10 bases not matched to a gene. Germline loops: CDR1 SGHVS, CDR2 FQNEAQ. This CDR3 comprises 17 residues.

A few counts support this clonotype. The chain links TRBV5-1 to TRBJ2-1; 9 bases match TRBD2. Germline loops: CDR1 SGHRS, CDR2 YFSETQ. V lost 0 bases, J lost 8 bases, and 12 bases stayed unmatched. This CDR3 is built from 17 residues. The CDR3 is CASSLADSGSYWDEQFF. The DNA of the CDR3 is TGCGCCAGCAGCTTGGCGGATAGCGGGAGCTACTGGGATGAGCAGTTCTTC.

This clonotype was observed many times. Here the CDR3 reads CASSQVDLAGGFITDTQYF. DNA of the CDR3: TGTGCCAGCAGCCAAGTCGATCTAGCGGGAGGGTTTATCACAGATACGCAGTATTTT. The chain links TRBV4-2 to TRBJ2-3, with TRBD2 matching over 12 bases. This CDR3 region has 19 residues. The V and J ends lost 1 base and 2 bases, in that order; junction bases with no gene match: 10. The germline gives CDR1 LGHNA, CDR2 YNFKEQ.

This clonotype has only a few counts. The chain carries TRBV12-3 or TRBV12-4 and TRBJ2-3; possibly TRBD2 for D (6 bases). Trimming stripped 3 bases from V and 2 bases from J, with 12 bases between. The CDR3 sequence is 15 residues long. CDR3 protein: CASSFGRRDTDTQYF. Here the CDR3 DNA reads TGTGCCAGCAGTTTCGGAAGGAGGGACACAGATACGCAGTATTTT.

This clonotype came up a few times. This rearrangement joins TRBV9 to TRBJ1-3; 8 nucleotides align to TRBD1. Germline CDR1 is SGDLS and CDR2 is YYNGEE. The V gene end was trimmed by 7 bases and the J gene end by 0 bases; junction bases not matched to a gene: 12. The CDR3 covers 17 residues. The CDR3 coding sequence is TGTGCCAGCGCTACGACAGGGGCCTCGAGCTCTGGAAACACCATATATTTT. Translated: CASATTGASSSGNTIYF.

V usage is TRBV6-2 or TRBV6-3 and J usage is TRBJ2-5; a weak D match, TRBD2 (6 bases). CDR1 MNHEY and CDR2 SVGEGT come from the germline V gene. This CDR3 is 14 amino acids long. Trimming stripped 0 bases from V and 5 bases from J, with 10 bases between. The CDR3 region is CASSYSVEGETQYF. The CDR3 region has the DNA TGTGCCAGCAGTTACTCGGTGGAGGGGGAGACCCAGTACTTC.

The chain employs TRBV12-3 or TRBV12-4 and TRBJ2-5, with a tentative D call TRBD2 (6 bases). The CDR3 covers 14 residues. V dropped 6 bases and J dropped 4 bases, with 15 bases sitting between them. CDR3 in DNA: TGTGCCAGCAGAGATGGGACTGCGGGAGAGACCCAGTACTTC. Translation gives CASRDGTAGETQYF.

The chain employs TRBV14 and TRBJ2-7; D might be TRBD1 (6 bases). The germline V and J ends were trimmed by 4 bases and 7 bases, with 11 bases remaining between them. The CDR3 has 12 amino acids. CDR1 is SGHDN, CDR2 FVKESK, per germline. In DNA form, the CDR3 reads TGTGCCAGCAGCCTCGACAGGTTGGAGCAGTACTTC. Its protein is CASSLDRLEQYF.

The CDR3 coding sequence is TGTGCCTACCTAGCGGGAGGCCATGAGCAGTTCTTC. Its protein is CAYLAGGHEQFF. The chain uses TRBV30 and TRBJ2-1, with 11 bases that match TRBD2. Germline trimming cut 7 bases from V and 8 bases from J; bases unmatched to any gene: 4. The CDR3 contains 12 residues. Germline V gene lookup returns CDR1 GTSNPN and CDR2 SVGIG (reference sequence).

The CDR3 here is CATSPQDSYEQYF. The CDR3 DNA sequence: TGTGCCACTTCCCCCCAGGACTCCTACGAGCAGTACTTC. The rearrangement uses TRBV7-9 and TRBJ2-7; no reliable D call. CDR3 length: 13 amino acids. V lost 10 bases, J lost 0 bases, and 13 bases lay in between. Germline V lookup: CDR1 SEHNR, CDR2 FQNEAQ (reference sequence).

This clonotype was observed a handful of times. The gene calls are TRBV7-9 and TRBJ2-5; TRBD2 agrees at 11 bases. This CDR3 is built from 15 residues. Germline V gives CDR1 SEHNR, CDR2 FQNEAQ (reference sequence). Trimming cost V 5 bases and J 5 bases; bases outside gene matches: 7. CDR3 loop: CASSDRLAGLETQYF. The CDR3 DNA reads TGTGCCAGCAGCGATAGACTAGCGGGACTGGAGACCCAGTACTTC.

The J gene is TRBJ1-2, the V gene TRBV5-1; D might be TRBD1 (5 bases). The V gene's germline CDR1 is SGHRS and CDR2 YFSETQ. CDR3 length: 12 residues. The germline V and J ends were trimmed by 0 bases and 10 bases, with 10 bases remaining between them. CDR3 nucleotide sequence: TGCGCCAGCAGCTTGGGTCAGGGAACCTACACCTTC. Translation gives CASSLGQGTYTF.

This clonotype was seen more than once but under ten times. This sequence joins TRBV20-1 and TRBJ1-3, with 7 positions matching TRBD1. Germline assignment: CDR1 DFQATT and CDR2 SNEGSKA (reference sequence). The V segment lost 3 bases and the J segment 1 base; nucleotides outside the gene matches: 9. This CDR3 is 16 amino acids long. The CDR3 nucleotides read TGCAGTGCTAGGGGGGACAGTCCGCCTTCTGGAAACACCATATATTTT. Translating it yields CSARGDSPPSGNTIYF.

The rearrangement links TRBV5-1 to TRBJ2-7; D is unclear. Per germline, CDR1 SGHRS and CDR2 YFSETQ. The CDR3 has 13 residues. V gave up 5 bases and J gave up 2 bases, with 11 bases separating them. CDR3 DNA sequence: TGCGCCAGCAGTCCAAACAACGCCTACGAGCAGTACTTC. This codes for CASSPNNAYEQYF.

This rearrangement joins TRBV5-1 to TRBJ2-3; no firm D call. CDR3 length equals 18 residues. Germline CDR1 and CDR2: SGHRS and YFSETQ. Trimming pared 3 bases from V and 2 bases from J, leaving 22 bases between. CDR3 residues: CASSWTQQTSLLTDTQYF. The DNA of the CDR3 is TGCGCCAGCAGCTGGACCCAACAGACGTCACTCCTCACAGATACGCAGTATTTT.

The chain carries TRBV29-1 and TRBJ2-3; 7 nucleotides line up with TRBD1. With 6 bases clipped from V and 2 bases from J, the junction kept 5 bases outside the gene matches. CDR1 and CDR2 from the germline V gene are SQVTM and ANQGSEA. This CDR3 region has 13 residues. CDR3 protein: CSVGQENTDTQYF. CDR3 nucleotide sequence: TGCAGCGTAGGACAGGAGAACACAGATACGCAGTATTTT.

DNA of the CDR3: TGTGCCAGCAGTTTTACGTTGGACAGGCGGGGGACCCAGTACTTC. As protein: CASSFTLDRRGTQYF. This chain connects TRBV6-5 to TRBJ2-5, with D tentatively TRBD1 (7 bases). Trimming removed 4 bases at V and 7 bases at J, with 19 bases between. Germline CDR1 reads MNHEY; CDR2 reads SVGAGI. The CDR3 contains 15 residues.

This clonotype was observed a handful of times. The CDR3 reads CSVEDLRDKQFF. CDR3 coding DNA: TGCAGCGTTGAAGATTTGCGAGACAAGCAGTTCTTC. The chain joins TRBV29-1 to TRBJ2-1; D is uncertain. The length of the CDR3 is 12 residues. Trimming took 0 bases from V and 11 from J, leaving 11 bases between them. Germline V gene sequence: CDR1 SQVTM, CDR2 ANQGSEA.

J is TRBJ2-1 and V is TRBV4-3; D is ambiguous. This CDR3 comprises 13 residues. Deletions cut 3 bases from V and 5 bases from J, with 8 bases between. The germline CDR1 and CDR2 sequences are LGHNA and YSLEER. CDR3 in DNA: TGCGCCAGCAGCCAGTACAAAAACAATGAGCAGTTCTTC. Its translation: CASSQYKNNEQFF.

This CDR3 reads CASSILSGQVRELFF. As DNA, the CDR3 is TGTGCCAGTAGTATTCTCTCTGGACAGGTCCGGGAGCTGTTTTTT. The J gene is TRBJ2-2, the V gene TRBV19, with 7 bases fitting TRBD1. The V gene's germline CDR1 is LNHDA and CDR2 SQIVND (reference sequence). This CDR3 region has 15 residues. J was trimmed by 9 bases and V by 3 bases; bases with no gene match: 10.

The V call is TRBV27, the J call TRBJ2-1; 8 bases fit TRBD1. Trimming at V came to 6 bases and at J to 0 bases, leaving 4 bases not matched to a gene. Per the germline V gene, CDR1 is MNHEY and CDR2 is SMNVEV (reference sequence). The CDR3 consists of 15 residues. The DNA of the CDR3 is TGTGCCAGCAGCGGGCAGGGGGCCTCCTACAATGAGCAGTTCTTC. Its protein product is CASSGQGASYNEQFF.

The chain links TRBV27 to TRBJ2-7, with 11 bases identical to TRBD1. CDR1 and CDR2 (germline): MNHEY, SMNVEV (reference sequence). This CDR3 comprises 14 residues. Trimming took 5 bases from V and 6 from J; bases not matched to a gene: 6. The chain's CDR3 is CASSLGTGGFEQYF. The CDR3 nucleotides read TGTGCCAGCAGTCTCGGGACAGGGGGTTTCGAGCAGTACTTC.

The J gene is TRBJ2-7, the V gene TRBV29-1; no clear D gene. V gave up 3 bases and J gave up 0 bases, with 12 bases separating them. The germline V gene has CDR1 SQVTM and CDR2 ANQGSEA. CDR3 length: 14 residues. The CDR3 sequence: CSVEVPEGSYEQYF. The CDR3 DNA reads as TGCAGCGTTGAGGTCCCAGAAGGCTCCTACGAGCAGTACTTC.

This chain joins TRBV10-3 and TRBJ2-7; 7 bases match TRBD2. V lost 3 bases, J lost 3 bases, and 11 bases stayed unmatched. The CDR3 is 16 residues long. Germline-derived CDR1 and CDR2 are ENHRY and SYGVKD. DNA of the CDR3: TGTGCCATCAGTGACGCTAACCGGGAGGCGAGCTACGAGCAGTACTTC. It is translated as CAISDANREASYEQYF.

This clonotype was seen a handful of times. The J gene is TRBJ1-1, the V gene TRBV20-1; D uncertain. The V end lost 0 bases, the J end lost 3 bases, and 5 bases lay between the germline ends. The CDR3 is made up of 12 amino acids. The germline CDR1 and CDR2 sequences are DFQATT and SNEGSKA (reference sequence). CDR3 coding DNA: TGCAGTGCTAGAGACCCTGACACTGAAGCTTTCTTT. This sequence encodes CSARDPDTEAFF.